The 14 T cell receptor beta chains reported below all come from one sample, sequenced in a study of CD8 T cells in ankylosing spondylitis. Their antigen targets remain unknown. TCRdb redid the calling of the 5' RACE reads with MiXCR, one entry per CDR3 protein. The sample contains 130,000 or so distinct CDR3 sequences, under 20% of which appear only once. Study-level findings and limits: A motif of under ten highly homologous TCR beta variants was seen as apparently characteristic of ankylosing spondylitis blood.

The source material was blood, either unsorted or a sorted T cell fraction (not recorded which). These receptors were obtained from a male donor with ankylosing spondylitis.

This clonotype was detected only a few times. This sequence joins TRBV7-2 and TRBJ2-7; tentatively, D is TRBD1 (5 bases). Trimming removed 2 bases at V and 3 bases at J, with 11 bases between. The CDR3 spans 14 residues. Germline CDR1 is SGHTA and CDR2 is FQGNSA. The CDR3, as DNA: TGTGCCAGCAGCTTAAAGGGGCCCGACTACGAGCAGTACTTC. It codes for CASSLKGPDYEQYF.

This clonotype was seen more than once but under ten times. J is TRBJ2-7 and V is TRBV7-9; no definite D call. Trimming pared 4 bases from V and 3 bases from J, leaving 10 bases between. Germline CDR1 SEHNR, CDR2 FQNEAQ (reference sequence). This CDR3 comprises 13 residues. The CDR3 DNA sequence: TGTGCCAGCAGCTCGAAGAGGATCTACGAGCAGTACTTC. Translating gives CASSSKRIYEQYF.

This clonotype was seen more than once but under ten times. The rearrangement links TRBV5-8 to TRBJ1-2, with D possibly matching TRBD1 (6 bases). The CDR3 covers 15 residues. Germline V gene data show CDR1 as SGHTS and CDR2 as YDEGEE. The germline V and J ends were trimmed by 5 bases and 7 bases, with 21 bases remaining between them. The CDR3 here is CASSFDTGPLGGYTF. Here the CDR3 DNA reads TGTGCCAGCAGTTTTGATACAGGGCCCCTTGGTGGCTACACCTTC.

This clonotype has a count of ten or more. The gene calls are TRBV4-3 and TRBJ2-2; 11 bases fit TRBD2. Per the germline V gene, CDR1 is LGHNA and CDR2 is YSLEER. Trimming took 4 bases from V and 4 from J; bases not matched to a gene: 11. The length of the CDR3 is 18 residues. The CDR3 here is CASSPGLAGLKGTGELFF. The CDR3 DNA sequence: TGCGCCAGCAGCCCTGGACTAGCGGGCCTTAAAGGCACCGGGGAGCTGTTTTTT.

The V call is TRBV28, the J call TRBJ2-2; D is uncertain. Germline V CDR1 and CDR2: MDHEN, SYDVKM. V dropped 6 bases and J dropped 5 bases, with 22 bases sitting between them. This CDR3 comprises 17 residues. CDR3 residues: CASRTDTILAQTGELFF. In DNA, the CDR3 is TGTGCCAGCAGAACCGACACCATACTTGCCCAAACCGGGGAGCTGTTTTTT.

The table lists this clonotype with a few counts. The chain carries TRBV20-1 and TRBJ1-6, with D maybe TRBD1 (5 bases). V lost 8 bases and J 9 bases, leaving 26 bases between the germline ends. Germline V gene sequence: CDR1 DFQATT, CDR2 SNEGSKA (reference sequence). CDR3 length: 16 amino acids. CDR3 nucleotides: TGCAGTACCCAACCTCTGCGGGACGGAGAAACTTCACCCCTCCACTTT. Translation: CSTQPLRDGETSPLHF.

The J gene is TRBJ2-7, the V gene TRBV2; 9 nucleotides agree with TRBD2. Germline CDR1 reads SNHLY; CDR2 reads FYNNEI. V lost 6 bases, J lost 5 bases, and 8 bases stayed unmatched. The CDR3 has 14 amino acids. In nucleotides, the CDR3 is TGTGCCAGCAGCGATGGGACTAGCCCGCACGAGCAGTACTTC. Translation gives CASSDGTSPHEQYF.

This chain joins TRBV27 and TRBJ2-7; 10 bases align to TRBD1. CDR3 size: 14 residues. The junction had 5 bases not matched to a gene; V was cut back by 6 bases and J by 3 bases. The germline V gene has CDR1 MNHEY and CDR2 SMNVEV (reference sequence). This CDR3 reads CASRPGQGLYEQYF. In nucleotides, the CDR3 is TGTGCCAGCAGACCGGGACAGGGGCTCTACGAGCAGTACTTC.

The chain is built from TRBV24-1 and TRBJ2-1; D might be TRBD2 (5 bases). The germline V gene encodes CDR1 KGHDR and CDR2 SFDVKD. This CDR3 contains 12 residues. The V gene lost 4 bases and the J gene lost 8 bases, with 8 bases spanning the gap. CDR3 in amino acids: CATSERAYEQFF. CDR3 nucleotides: TGTGCCACCAGTGAGCGGGCGTATGAGCAGTTCTTC.

In its sample, this clonotype was seen many times. The J gene is TRBJ2-7, the V gene TRBV28; D tentatively fits TRBD1 or TRBD2 (5 bases each). This CDR3 is 11 amino acids long. The V gene's germline CDR1 is MDHEN and CDR2 SYDVKM. V was shortened by 5 bases and J by 5 bases, with 7 bases between the two germline ends. The CDR3 DNA reads as TGTGCCAGCAGTCGAGGGGACGAGCAGTACTTC. This codes for CASSRGDEQYF.

This clonotype has more than one count but fewer than ten. The V gene is TRBV5-1, the J gene TRBJ2-1, with TRBD2 as a possible D gene (6 bases). V lost 5 bases and J 0 bases, leaving 15 bases between the germline ends. The CDR3 totals 16 residues. Per germline, CDR1 SGHRS and CDR2 YFSETQ. CDR3 coding DNA: TGCGCCAGCAGTCTGAGGGACTTCAGCTCCTACAATGAGCAGTTCTTC. Residues: CASSLRDFSSYNEQFF.

This clonotype was picked up one time. The chain couples TRBV9 to TRBJ2-1; weak D call: TRBD2 (6 bases). The CDR3 has 16 amino acids. Trimming cost V 0 bases and J 7 bases, with 17 bases left between them. The germline V gene encodes CDR1 SGDLS and CDR2 YYNGEE. The CDR3 bases are TGTGCCAGCAGCGTAGCTGGGGAGGCTAGTTGGAATGAGCAGTTCTTC. Protein sequence: CASSVAGEASWNEQFF. The entire variable domain, with the rest obtained from reference TRBV9 and TRBJ2-1, is as follows: DSGVTQTPKHLITATGQRVTLRCSPRSGDLSVYWYQQSLDQGLQFLIQYYNGEERAKGNILERFSAQQFPDLHSELNLSSLELGDSALYFCASSVAGEASWNEQFFGPGTRLTVL.

This clonotype has at least ten counts. V usage is TRBV29-1 and J usage is TRBJ2-1; 8 nucleotides agree with TRBD2. J was trimmed by 8 bases and V by 6 bases; bases with no gene match: 12. Looked up from germline, CDR1 is SQVTM and CDR2 is ANQGSEA. The CDR3 sequence is 14 residues long. The CDR3 region is CSVGERETGDEQFF. CDR3 bases: TGCAGCGTAGGAGAGCGGGAGACGGGGGATGAGCAGTTCTTC.

The table lists this clonotype with a few counts. This chain joins TRBV2 and TRBJ2-3; 8 bases match TRBD1. The V segment lost 5 bases and the J segment 3 bases; nucleotides outside the gene matches: 4. This CDR3 comprises 14 residues. CDR1 SNHLY and CDR2 FYNNEI come from the germline V gene. For the CDR3, the DNA is TGTGCCAGCAGTTACGGACAGGGAACAGATACGCAGTATTTT. This encodes CASSYGQGTDTQYF.